What follows describes a single TCR beta chain. Its antigen remains unknown. Generated by immunoSEQ multiplex PCR, the TCRdb table keeps only in-frame clones and is missing some. The data show tens of thousands of clones, roughly 93% seen once. This entry is derived from a study of OX40 agonist ivuxolimab in advanced cancers. Study-level points and caveats: By week 6 at 0.1 to 3.0 mg/kg, blood CD4+ and CD8+ T cells had expanded clonally.

The germline V and J ends were trimmed by 3 bases and 7 bases, with 11 bases remaining between them. This CDR3 contains 12 residues. The germline V gene encodes CDR1 SGHDT and CDR2 YYEEEE. This TCR derives from an adult with an advanced solid tumor such as melanoma, head and neck, liver or kidney cancer. Sequences were derived from CD4+ or CD8+ T cells sorted from blood, sampled in a trial of the OX40 agonist ivuxolimab. V is TRBV5-6 and J is TRBJ2-7, with D possibly matching TRBD2 (7 bases). The CDR3 DNA reads as TGTGCCAGCAGCTGGGAGGGGGAAGAGCAGTACTTC. This translates into CASSWEGEEQYF.